The sample holds many counts of the clone carrying this T cell receptor beta chain. Antigen: not known. The sample is drawn from a study of metastatic and nonmetastatic thyroid tumors. For the study at large: Repertoire comparisons spanned blood and tumor or nodule tissue from malignant and benign thyroid patients. Study-wide findings and caveats: It was reportedly found that TCR beta diversity was significantly higher in malignant thyroid tumors than in benign nodules, a difference seen in both blood and tumor samples.

Authors' processing steps: Clinicopathological groups differed in CDR3, with these differences serving to build a distant-metastasis classifier for papillary thyroid cancer. With MiXCR, TCRdb reprocessed the PCR reads. The V and J calls follow TCRdb's processing rather than the paper's. This table has fewer than 40,000 clones, approximately 15% appearing once. Patients were all untreated before their thyroid surgery. CDR1 is GTSNPN and CDR2 is SVGIG in the germline V gene (reference sequence). The CDR3 is 13 residues long. With 4 bases clipped from V and 6 bases from J, the junction kept 6 bases outside the gene matches.

This clonotype was obtained from a male donor with papillary thyroid cancer or a benign thyroid nodule (not recorded which). Some clones in this sample may be carry-over from other donors' samples. This sequence joins TRBV30 and TRBJ2-7, with 10 positions matching TRBD2. Sequencing was performed on blood. The CDR3 bases are TGTGCCTGGAACAGCGGGAGGGTCCCCGAGCAGTACTTC. This encodes CAWNSGRVPEQYF. Supplemented by reference TRBV30 and TRBJ2-7, the full variable domain reads SQTIHQWPATLVQPVGSPLSLECTVEGTSNPNLYWYRQAAGRGLQLLFYSVGIGQISSEVPQNLSASRPQDRQFILSSKKLLLSDSGFYLCAWNSGRVPEQYFGPGTRLTVT.